This paragraph covers one T cell receptor (beta chain) sequence. Its antigen remains unidentified. MiXCR, run by TCRdb on the multiplex PCR reads, gives a single entry per CDR3 protein. The sample records around 190,000 distinct CDR3 sequences, roughly 30% being singletons. Axillary draining lymph nodes of breast cancer patients supplied the node samples. These data belong to a study of breast tumors, draining lymph nodes, adjacent tissues. Overall study findings and caveats: Data fit most tumor T cells coming from lymph node, expanding in tumor. Compared with lymph nodes, tumors were less diverse; compared with nontumor tissue, more. Tumor T cell lymph node origin was a supported hypothesis, not proven. Luminal-like breast cancer showed significantly higher tumor–nontumor repertoire similarity than basal-like.

The specimen was axillary lymph node tissue. The origin of this receptor is a female donor with breast cancer. Some clones in this sample may be carry-over from other donors' samples.

The CDR3 here is CAWSVAQIGEKNIQYF. The CDR3, as DNA: TGTGCCTGGAGTGTCGCACAGATCGGGGAAAAAAACATTCAGTACTTC. V usage is TRBV30 and J usage is TRBJ2-4; the D gene is possibly TRBD2 (5 bases). The CDR3 spans 16 residues. Germline CDR1 is GTSNPN and CDR2 is SVGIG (reference sequence). Trimming removed 0 bases from V and 4 bases from J, with 16 bases in between. Full variable domain (remainder filled in from reference TRBV30 and TRBJ2-4): SQTIHQWPATLVQPVGSPLSLECTVEGTSNPNLYWYRQAAGRGLQLLFYSVGIGQISSEVPQNLSASRPQDRQFILSSKKLLLSDSGFYLCAWSVAQIGEKNIQYFGAGTRLSVL.